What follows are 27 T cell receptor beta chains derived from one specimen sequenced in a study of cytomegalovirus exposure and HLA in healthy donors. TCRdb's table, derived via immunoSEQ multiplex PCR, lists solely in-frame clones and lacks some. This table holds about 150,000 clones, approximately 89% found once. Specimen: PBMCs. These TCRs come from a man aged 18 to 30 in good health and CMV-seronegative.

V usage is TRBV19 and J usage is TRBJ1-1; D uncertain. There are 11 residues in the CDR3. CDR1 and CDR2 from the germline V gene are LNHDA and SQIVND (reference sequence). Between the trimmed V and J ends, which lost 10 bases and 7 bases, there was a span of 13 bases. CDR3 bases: TGTGCCACTTATTGGAGGGATGAAGCTTTCTTT. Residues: CATYWRDEAFF.

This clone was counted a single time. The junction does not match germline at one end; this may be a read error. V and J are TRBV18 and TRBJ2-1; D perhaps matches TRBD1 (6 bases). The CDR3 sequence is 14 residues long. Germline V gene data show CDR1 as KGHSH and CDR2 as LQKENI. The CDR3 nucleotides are TGTGCCAGCTCACCAGGGGAAACAAAAACTTCAGGGGTCTTC. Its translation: CASSPGETKTSGVF.

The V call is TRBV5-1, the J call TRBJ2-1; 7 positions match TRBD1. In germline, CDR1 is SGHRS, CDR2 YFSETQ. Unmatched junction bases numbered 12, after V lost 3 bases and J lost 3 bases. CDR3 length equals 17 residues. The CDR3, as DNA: TGCGCCAGCAGCTCCGATTGGGACAGACGCTTCTACAATGAGCAGTTCTTC. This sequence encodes CASSSDWDRRFYNEQFF.

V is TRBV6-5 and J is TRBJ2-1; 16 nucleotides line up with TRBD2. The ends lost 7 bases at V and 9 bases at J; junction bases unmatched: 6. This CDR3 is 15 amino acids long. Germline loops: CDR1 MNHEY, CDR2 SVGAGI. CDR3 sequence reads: CASKTGTSGGAEQFF. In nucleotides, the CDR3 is TGTGCCAGCAAAACTGGGACTAGCGGGGGGGCTGAGCAGTTCTTC.

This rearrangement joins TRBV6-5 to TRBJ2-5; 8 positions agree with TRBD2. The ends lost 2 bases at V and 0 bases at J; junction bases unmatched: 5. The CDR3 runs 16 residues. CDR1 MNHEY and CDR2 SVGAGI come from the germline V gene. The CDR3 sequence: CASSYEGGGNQETQYF. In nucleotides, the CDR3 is TGTGCCAGCAGTTACGAAGGCGGGGGGAACCAAGAGACCCAGTACTTC.

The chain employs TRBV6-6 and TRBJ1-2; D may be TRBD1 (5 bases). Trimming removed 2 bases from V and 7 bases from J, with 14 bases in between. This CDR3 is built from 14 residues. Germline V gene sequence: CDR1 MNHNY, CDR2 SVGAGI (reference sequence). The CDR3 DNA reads TGTGCCAGCAGTTACCCAGGGCTGGGGCTTGGCTACACCTTC. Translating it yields CASSYPGLGLGYTF.

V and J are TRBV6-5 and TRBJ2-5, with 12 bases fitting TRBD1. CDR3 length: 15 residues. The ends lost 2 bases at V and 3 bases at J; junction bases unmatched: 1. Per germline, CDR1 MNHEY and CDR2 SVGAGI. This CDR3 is CASSYGTGGEETQYF. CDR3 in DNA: TGTGCCAGCAGTTACGGGACAGGGGGCGAAGAGACCCAGTACTTC.

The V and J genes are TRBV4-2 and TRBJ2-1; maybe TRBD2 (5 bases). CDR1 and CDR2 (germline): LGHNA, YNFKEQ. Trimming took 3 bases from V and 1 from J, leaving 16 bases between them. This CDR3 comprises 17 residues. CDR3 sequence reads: CASSQWAGRGSYNEQFF. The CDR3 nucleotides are TGTGCCAGCAGCCAGTGGGCCGGCCGGGGATCCTACAATGAGCAGTTCTTC.

The CDR3 DNA sequence: TGTGCCATCAGTGAGTCTGGACAGGGGACCTACGAGCAGTACGTC. This sequence encodes CAISESGQGTYEQYV. This chain joins TRBV10-3 and TRBJ2-7; 9 bases fit TRBD1. J gave up 2 bases and V 0 bases, and 2 bases lay outside the gene matches. The CDR3 is 15 residues long. Germline CDR1 is ENHRY and CDR2 is SYGVKD.

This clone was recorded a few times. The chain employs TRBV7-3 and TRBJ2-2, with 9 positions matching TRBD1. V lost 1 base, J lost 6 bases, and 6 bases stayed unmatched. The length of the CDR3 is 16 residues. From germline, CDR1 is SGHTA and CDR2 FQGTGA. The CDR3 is CASSLSAQGASGELFF. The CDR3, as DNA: TGTGCCAGCAGCTTAAGCGCACAGGGGGCATCCGGGGAGCTGTTTTTT. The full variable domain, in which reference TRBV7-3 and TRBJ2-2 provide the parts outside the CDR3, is GAGVSQTPSNKVTEKGKYVELRCDPISGHTALYWYRQSLGQGPEFLIYFQGTGAADDSGLPNDRFFAVRPEGSVSTLKIQRTERGDSAVYLCASSLSAQGASGELFFGEGSRLTVL.

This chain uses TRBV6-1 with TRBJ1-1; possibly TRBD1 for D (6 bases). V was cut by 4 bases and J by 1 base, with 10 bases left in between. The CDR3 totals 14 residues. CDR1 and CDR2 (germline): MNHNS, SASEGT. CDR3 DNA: TGTGCCAGCAGTGGATGGACAGCGAACACTGAAGCTTTCTTT. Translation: CASSGWTANTEAFF.

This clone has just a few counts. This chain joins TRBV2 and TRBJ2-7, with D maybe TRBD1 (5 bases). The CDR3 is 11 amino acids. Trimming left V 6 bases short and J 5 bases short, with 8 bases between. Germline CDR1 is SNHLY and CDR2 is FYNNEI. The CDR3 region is CASRGRNEQYF. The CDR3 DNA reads TGTGCCAGCAGGGGGCGGAACGAGCAGTACTTC.

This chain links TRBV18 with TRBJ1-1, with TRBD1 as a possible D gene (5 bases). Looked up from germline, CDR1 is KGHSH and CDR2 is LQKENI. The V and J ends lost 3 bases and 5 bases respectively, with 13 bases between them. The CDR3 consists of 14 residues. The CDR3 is CASSPAGRGTEAFF. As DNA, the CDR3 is TGTGCCAGCTCACCGGCGGGACGCGGAACTGAAGCTTTCTTT.

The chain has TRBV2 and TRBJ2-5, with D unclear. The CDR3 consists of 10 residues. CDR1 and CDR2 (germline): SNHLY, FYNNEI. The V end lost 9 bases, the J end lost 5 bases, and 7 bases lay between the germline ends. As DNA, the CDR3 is TGTGCCAGTAGAATGGAGACCCAGTACTTC. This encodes CASRMETQYF. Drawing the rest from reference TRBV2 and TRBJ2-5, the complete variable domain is EPEVTQTPSHQVTQMGQEVILRCVPISNHLYFYWYRQILGQKVEFLVSFYNNEISEKSEIFDDQFSVERPDGSNFTLKIRSTKLEDSAMYFCASRMETQYFGPGTRLLVL.

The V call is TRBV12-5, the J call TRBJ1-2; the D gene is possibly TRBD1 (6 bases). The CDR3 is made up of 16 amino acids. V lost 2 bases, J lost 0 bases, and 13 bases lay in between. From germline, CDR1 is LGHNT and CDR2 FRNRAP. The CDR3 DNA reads TGTGCTAGTGGTTTGCCGATGGACAGTTCTAACTATGGCTACACCTTC. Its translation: CASGLPMDSSNYGYTF.

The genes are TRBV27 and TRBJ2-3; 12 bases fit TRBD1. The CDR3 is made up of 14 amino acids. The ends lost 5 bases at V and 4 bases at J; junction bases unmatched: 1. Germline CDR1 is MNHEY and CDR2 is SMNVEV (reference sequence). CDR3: CASSRDRGPDTQYF. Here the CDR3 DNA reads TGTGCCAGCAGTAGGGACAGGGGGCCAGATACGCAGTATTTT.

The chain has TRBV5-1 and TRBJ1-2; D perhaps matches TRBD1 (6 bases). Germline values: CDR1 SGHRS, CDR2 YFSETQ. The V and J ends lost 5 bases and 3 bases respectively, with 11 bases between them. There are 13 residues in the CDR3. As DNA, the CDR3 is TGCGCCAGCAGGAGGGACATCGACTATGGCTACACCTTC. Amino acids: CASRRDIDYGYTF.

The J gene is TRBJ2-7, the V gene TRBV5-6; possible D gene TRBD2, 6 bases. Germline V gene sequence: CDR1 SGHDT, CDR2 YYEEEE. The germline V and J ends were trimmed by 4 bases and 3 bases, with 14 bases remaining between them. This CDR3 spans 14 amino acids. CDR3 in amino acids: CASSAGGGNYEQYV. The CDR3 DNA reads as TGTGCCAGCAGCGCCGGTGGAGGGAACTACGAGCAGTACGTC.

The CDR3 is CAWTRLTVSDTQYF. For the CDR3, the DNA is TGTGCCTGGACAAGACTAACAGTGTCAGATACGCAGTATTTT. The chain employs TRBV30 and TRBJ2-3, with D perhaps TRBD2 (5 bases). The CDR3 is made up of 14 amino acids. Germline loops: CDR1 GTSNPN, CDR2 SVGIG (reference sequence). V was shortened by 4 bases and J by 4 bases, with 15 bases between the two germline ends.

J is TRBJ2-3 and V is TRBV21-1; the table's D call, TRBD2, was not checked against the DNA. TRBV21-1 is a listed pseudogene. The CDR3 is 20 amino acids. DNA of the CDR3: TGTGCCAGCAGCAAACTCAGACTAGCGGGGGGGCCATTGCTTCAGGATACGCAGTATTTT. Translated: CASSKLRLAGGPLLQDTQYF.

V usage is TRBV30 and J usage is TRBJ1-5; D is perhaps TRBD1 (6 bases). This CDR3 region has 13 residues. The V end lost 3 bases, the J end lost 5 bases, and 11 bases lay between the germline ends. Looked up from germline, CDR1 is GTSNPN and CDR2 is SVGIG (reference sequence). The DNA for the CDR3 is TGTGCCTGGAGCGCGGACAGCTATCAGCCCCAGCATTTT. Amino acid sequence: CAWSADSYQPQHF.

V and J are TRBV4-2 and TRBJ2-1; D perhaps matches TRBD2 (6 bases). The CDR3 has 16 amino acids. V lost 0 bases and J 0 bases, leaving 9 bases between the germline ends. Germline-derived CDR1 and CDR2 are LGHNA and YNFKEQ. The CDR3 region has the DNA TGTGCCAGCAGCCAAGAAGGAGGGAGCTCCTACAATGAGCAGTTCTTC. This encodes CASSQEGGSSYNEQFF.

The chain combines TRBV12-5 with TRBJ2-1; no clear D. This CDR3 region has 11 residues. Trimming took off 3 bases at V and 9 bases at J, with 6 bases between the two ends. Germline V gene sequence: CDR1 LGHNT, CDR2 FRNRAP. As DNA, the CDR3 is TGTGCTAGTGGTTTACTGGTTGAGCAGTTCTTC. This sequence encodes CASGLLVEQFF.

The CDR3 here is CATSRNGHTGVFQPQHF. DNA of the CDR3: TGTGCCACCAGCAGAAACGGGCATACAGGGGTCTTTCAGCCCCAGCATTTT. The chain combines TRBV15 with TRBJ1-5, with TRBD1 identical over 7 bases. V trimming: 2 bases; J trimming: 6 bases; junction bases outside the gene matches: 13. CDR3 length: 17 residues. CDR1 and CDR2 from the germline V gene are LNHNV and YYDKDF (reference sequence). The variable domain in full, with the rest retrieved from reference TRBV15 and TRBJ1-5, is DAMVIQNPRYQVTQFGKPVTLSCSQTLNHNVMYWYQQKSSQAPKLLFHYYDKDFNNEADTPDNFQSRRPNTSFCFLDIRSPGLGDTAMYLCATSRNGHTGVFQPQHFGDGTRLSIL.

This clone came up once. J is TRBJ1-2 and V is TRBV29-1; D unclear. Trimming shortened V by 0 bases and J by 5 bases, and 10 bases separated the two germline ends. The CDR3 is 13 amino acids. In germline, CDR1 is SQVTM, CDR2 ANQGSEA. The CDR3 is CSVEDLRGYGYTF. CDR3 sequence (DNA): TGCAGCGTTGAAGATCTTCGCGGTTATGGCTACACCTTC.

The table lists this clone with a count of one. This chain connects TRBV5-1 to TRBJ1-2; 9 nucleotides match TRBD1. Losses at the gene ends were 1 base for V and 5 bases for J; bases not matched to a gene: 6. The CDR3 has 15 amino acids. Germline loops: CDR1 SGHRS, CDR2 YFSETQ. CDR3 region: CASSLSGQGRYGYTF. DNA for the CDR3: TGCGCCAGCAGCTTGTCGGGACAGGGCAGATATGGCTACACCTTC.

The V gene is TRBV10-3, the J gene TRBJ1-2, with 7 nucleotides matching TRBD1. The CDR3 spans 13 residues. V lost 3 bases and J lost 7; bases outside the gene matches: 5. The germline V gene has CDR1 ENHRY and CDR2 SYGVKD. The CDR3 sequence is CAISDEGAVGYTF. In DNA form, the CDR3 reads TGTGCCATCAGTGACGAGGGGGCGGTTGGCTACACCTTC.